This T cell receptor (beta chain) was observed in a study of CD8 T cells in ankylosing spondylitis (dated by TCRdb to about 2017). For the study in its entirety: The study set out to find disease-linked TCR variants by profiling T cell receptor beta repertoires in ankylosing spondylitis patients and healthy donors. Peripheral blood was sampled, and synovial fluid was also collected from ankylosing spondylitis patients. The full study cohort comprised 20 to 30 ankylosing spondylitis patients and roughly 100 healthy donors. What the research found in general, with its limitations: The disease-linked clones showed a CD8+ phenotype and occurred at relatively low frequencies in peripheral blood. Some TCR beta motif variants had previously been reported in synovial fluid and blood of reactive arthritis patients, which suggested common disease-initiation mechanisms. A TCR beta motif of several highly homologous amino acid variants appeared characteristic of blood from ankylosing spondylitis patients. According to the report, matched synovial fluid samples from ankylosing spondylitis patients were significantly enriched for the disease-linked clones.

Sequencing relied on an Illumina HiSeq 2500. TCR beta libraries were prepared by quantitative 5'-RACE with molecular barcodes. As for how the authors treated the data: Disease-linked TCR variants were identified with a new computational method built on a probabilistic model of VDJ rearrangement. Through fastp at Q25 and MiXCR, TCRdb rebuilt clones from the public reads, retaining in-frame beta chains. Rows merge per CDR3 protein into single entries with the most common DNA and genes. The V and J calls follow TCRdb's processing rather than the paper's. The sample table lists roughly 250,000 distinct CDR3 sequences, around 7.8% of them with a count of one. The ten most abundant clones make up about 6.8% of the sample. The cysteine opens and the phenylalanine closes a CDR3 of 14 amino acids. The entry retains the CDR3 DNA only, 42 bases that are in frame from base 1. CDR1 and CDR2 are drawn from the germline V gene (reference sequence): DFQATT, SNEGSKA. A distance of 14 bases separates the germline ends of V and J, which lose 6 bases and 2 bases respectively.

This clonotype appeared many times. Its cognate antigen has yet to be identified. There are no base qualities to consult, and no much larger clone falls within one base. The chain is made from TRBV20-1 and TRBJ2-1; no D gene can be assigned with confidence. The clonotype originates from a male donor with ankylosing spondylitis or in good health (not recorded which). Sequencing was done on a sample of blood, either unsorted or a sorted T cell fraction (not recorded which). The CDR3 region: CSAEGRLAYNEQFF. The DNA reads TGCAGTGCCGAAGGCAGGCTGGCCTACAATGAGCAGTTCTTC.